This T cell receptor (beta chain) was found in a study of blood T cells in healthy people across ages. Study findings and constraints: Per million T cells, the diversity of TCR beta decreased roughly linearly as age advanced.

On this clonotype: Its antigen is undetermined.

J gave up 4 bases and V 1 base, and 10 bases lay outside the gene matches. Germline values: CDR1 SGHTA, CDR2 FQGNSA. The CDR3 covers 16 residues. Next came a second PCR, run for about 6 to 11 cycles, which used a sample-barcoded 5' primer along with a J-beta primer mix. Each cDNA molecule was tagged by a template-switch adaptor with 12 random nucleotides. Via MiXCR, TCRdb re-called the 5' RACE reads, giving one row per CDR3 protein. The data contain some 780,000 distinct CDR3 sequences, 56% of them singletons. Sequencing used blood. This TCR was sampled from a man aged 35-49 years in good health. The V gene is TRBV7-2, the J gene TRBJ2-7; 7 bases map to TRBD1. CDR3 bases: TGTGCCAGCAGCTTAGATCTGGGACAGAGTTCTTACGAGCAGTACTTC. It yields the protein CASSLDLGQSSYEQYF. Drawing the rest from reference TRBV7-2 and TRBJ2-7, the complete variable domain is GAGVSQSPSNKVTEKGKDVELRCDPISGHTALYWYRQSLGQGLEFLIYFQGNSAPDKSGLPSDRFSAERTGGSVSTLTIQRTQQEDSAVYLCASSLDLGQSSYEQYFGPGTRLTVT.